This TCR beta chain was observed in a study of CD8 T cells in ankylosing spondylitis. Overall study results and limits: Significant enrichment of disease-linked clones was reportedly seen in matched ankylosing spondylitis synovial fluid. Ankylosing spondylitis blood seemed to carry a telltale TCR beta motif made of eight highly homologous variants.

The CDR3 contains 14 residues. The V end lost 10 bases, the J end lost 5 bases, and 21 bases lay between the germline ends. The germline V gene encodes CDR1 ENHRY and CDR2 SYGVKD. This clonotype was observed a few times. Its antigen is still unknown. Quantitative 5'-RACE with molecular barcodes produced the TCR beta libraries. TCRdb re-called the 5' RACE reads through MiXCR, storing one row per CDR3 protein. The table has 300,000 to 350,000 distinct CDR3 sequences, roughly 20% seen once; the top ten hold about 3.7%. This chain connects TRBV10-3 to TRBJ2-7, with D tentatively TRBD2 (6 bases). Sequenced sample: blood, either unsorted or a sorted T cell fraction (not recorded which). The TCR originated in a female donor with ankylosing spondylitis or in good health (not recorded which). In DNA form, the CDR3 reads TGTGCCAGCGATCGCGTCGGGGGAGCCCACGAGCAGTACTTC. Protein product: CASDRVGGAHEQYF.